Each of the 18 T cell receptor beta chains below was sequenced from the same sample in a study of beta chain features in type 1 diabetes. Expressed TCRB transcripts were sequenced because the entire RNA isolate underwent reverse transcription. Clones were read by immunoSEQ multiplex PCR, and TCRdb kept only the in-frame ones, dropping some. The profile covers 900,000 or so clones, with about a sixth appearing a single time and 0.023% taken by the ten largest. Source material: naive CD4+ T cells from blood. These receptor sequences come from a young woman in good health.

The CDR3 nucleotides read TGTGCCAGCAGCTTACTCGCCTGGGAAAAACTGTTTTTT. Its translation is CASSLLAWEKLFF. The chain links TRBV7-6 to TRBJ1-4; D is uncertain. Trimming left V 2 bases short and J 8 bases short, with 9 bases between. This CDR3 spans 13 amino acids. Germline V gene sequence: CDR1 SGHVS, CDR2 FNYEAQ.

This clone was found a few times. The chain uses TRBV27 and TRBJ2-1, with D perhaps matching TRBD2 (5 bases). The germline V gene has CDR1 MNHEY and CDR2 SMNVEV (reference sequence). This CDR3 has 14 residues. Trimming left V 4 bases short and J 2 bases short, with 9 bases between. The CDR3 coding sequence is TGTGCCAGCAGTTCGCGGGTACCCTACAATGAGCAGTTCTTC. Residues: CASSSRVPYNEQFF.

The chain links TRBV7-2 to TRBJ2-1, with a possible D match to TRBD1 (5 bases). V was shortened by 6 bases and J by 0 bases, with 9 bases between the two germline ends. The CDR3 has 14 residues. From germline, CDR1 is SGHTA and CDR2 FQGNSA. CDR3 loop: CASRGANSYNEQFF. As DNA, the CDR3 is TGTGCCAGCAGAGGGGCAAACTCCTACAATGAGCAGTTCTTC.

This clone was counted a few times. Distinct nucleotide sequences in the sample also encode this CDR3. V usage is TRBV4-1 and J usage is TRBJ2-3; D is possibly TRBD2 (6 bases). Per the germline V gene, CDR1 is MGHRA and CDR2 is YSYEKL. CDR3 size: 17 residues. The V gene lost 0 bases and the J gene lost 0 bases, with 13 bases spanning the gap. The DNA of the CDR3 is TGCGCCAGCAGCCAAGATTTGGGGGGTTCCAGCACAGATACGCAGTATTTT. The encoded protein is CASSQDLGGSSTDTQYF.

This clone has more than one count but fewer than ten. The chain joins TRBV14 to TRBJ2-7; 10 nucleotides line up with TRBD2. Germline values: CDR1 SGHDN, CDR2 FVKESK. This CDR3 region has 15 residues. Trimming removed 2 bases from V and 6 bases from J; junction bases left unmatched: 7. The CDR3 region is CASSQSGRGPLEQYF. The CDR3 DNA sequence: TGTGCCAGCAGCCAAAGCGGGAGGGGGCCACTCGAGCAGTACTTC.

The table lists this clone with a few counts. The chain has TRBV4-3 and TRBJ2-5; D is uncertain. Germline values: CDR1 LGHNA, CDR2 YSLEER. The CDR3 sequence is 15 residues long. V was clipped by 0 bases and J by 0 bases, with 8 bases between them. CDR3 sequence reads: CASSQDSHNQETQYF. The CDR3, as DNA: TGCGCCAGCAGCCAAGATTCACACAACCAAGAGACCCAGTACTTC.

The rearrangement links TRBV28 to TRBJ2-7; 7 positions match TRBD2. The CDR3 runs to 15 residues. V dropped 4 bases and J dropped 1; count of bases not matched to a gene: 7. From germline, CDR1 is MDHEN and CDR2 SYDVKM. The CDR3 DNA is TGTGCCAGCAGTTGGGACGGGAGGCTATCCTACGAGCAGTACTTC. Amino acid sequence: CASSWDGRLSYEQYF.

The genes are TRBV10-3 and TRBJ1-3; no reliable D call. The germline gives CDR1 ENHRY, CDR2 SYGVKD. The CDR3 is 12 amino acids. V lost 4 bases, J lost 2 bases, and 3 bases lay in between. This CDR3 is CAISGAGNTIYF. The CDR3 DNA reads as TGTGCCATCAGTGGGGCTGGAAACACCATATATTTT.

This clone was recorded a few times. The V gene is TRBV29-1, the J gene TRBJ1-5; D perhaps matches TRBD1 (5 bases). Trimming left V 6 bases short and J 2 bases short, with 17 bases between. The CDR3 has 15 residues. The V gene's germline CDR1 is SQVTM and CDR2 ANQGSEA. The CDR3 DNA reads TGCAGCGTCACTGAGGGGCAGGGAGGCAATCAGCCCCAGCATTTT. Amino acids: CSVTEGQGGNQPQHF. Looking up the rest from reference TRBV29-1 and TRBJ1-5 gives the full variable domain: SAVISQKPSRDICQRGTSLTIQCQVDSQVTMMFWYRQQPGQSLTLIATANQGSEATYESGFVIDKFPISRPNLTFSTLTVSNMSPEDSSIYLCSVTEGQGGNQPQHFGDGTRLSIL.

The chain combines TRBV7-2 with TRBJ1-1; D gene uncertain. The CDR3 contains 11 residues. With 5 bases removed from V and 4 bases from J, the gap between germline ends came to 5 bases. The germline CDR1 and CDR2 sequences are SGHTA and FQGNSA. The DNA for the CDR3 is TGTGCCAGCAGCCGGGCCACTGAAGCTTTCTTT. It codes for CASSRATEAFF.

In its sample, this clone was seen a few times. The genes are TRBV7-3 and TRBJ2-5; D is unresolved. Deletions cut 5 bases from V and 3 bases from J, with 10 bases between. Germline V CDR1 and CDR2: SGHTA, FQGTGA. The CDR3 length is 13 residues. The CDR3 nucleotides are TGTGCCAGCAGCCGCGGACCTGAAGAGACCCAGTACTTC. This sequence encodes CASSRGPEETQYF. The full variable domain, with the rest looked up from reference TRBV7-3 and TRBJ2-5, is GAGVSQTPSNKVTEKGKYVELRCDPISGHTALYWYRQSLGQGPEFLIYFQGTGAADDSGLPNDRFFAVRPEGSVSTLKIQRTERGDSAVYLCASSRGPEETQYFGPGTRLLVL.

V is TRBV7-6 and J is TRBJ2-7, with TRBD2 identical over 15 bases. J gave up 0 bases and V 5 bases, and 5 bases lay outside the gene matches. This CDR3 has 17 residues. Germline loops: CDR1 SGHVS, CDR2 FNYEAQ. CDR3: CASSPGTSGRFSYEQYF. CDR3 coding DNA: TGTGCCAGCAGCCCCGGGACTAGCGGGAGGTTCTCCTACGAGCAGTACTTC.

This CDR3 is CAWRFASGTGDYEQYF. Written as DNA, the CDR3 is TGTGCCTGGAGGTTTGCTAGTGGGACAGGGGACTACGAGCAGTACTTC. This chain joins TRBV30 and TRBJ2-7; 10 nucleotides align to TRBD1. CDR1 and CDR2 from the germline V gene are GTSNPN and SVGIG (reference sequence). V lost 3 bases and J lost 3; bases outside the gene matches: 11. The CDR3 runs to 16 residues.

V and J are TRBV28 and TRBJ1-5; maybe TRBD1 (6 bases). Trimming shortened V by 3 bases and J by 3 bases, and 9 bases separated the two germline ends. The CDR3 contains 14 residues. The germline CDR1 and CDR2 sequences are MDHEN and SYDVKM. CDR3 nucleotide sequence: TGTGCCAGCAGTTTTGGGGGCTACAATCAGCCCCAGCATTTT. Encoded protein: CASSFGGYNQPQHF. Variable domain in full (rest from reference TRBV28 and TRBJ1-5): DVKVTQSSRYLVKRTGEKVFLECVQDMDHENMFWYRQDPGLGLRLIYFSYDVKMKEKGDIPEGYSVSREKKERFSLILESASTNQTSMYLCASSFGGYNQPQHFGDGTRLSIL.

The genes are TRBV5-1 and TRBJ2-1, with 8 bases matching TRBD2. CDR1 SGHRS and CDR2 YFSETQ come from the germline V gene. The CDR3 runs 16 residues. Germline trimming cut 3 bases from V and 0 bases from J; bases unmatched to any gene: 5. The CDR3 coding sequence is TGCGCCAGCAGCTCTAGCGGGTCGAGCTCCTACAATGAGCAGTTCTTC. Protein product: CASSSSGSSSYNEQFF.

The chain links TRBV7-9 to TRBJ1-4, with TRBD1 matching 8 bases. Germline CDR1 reads SEHNR; CDR2 reads FQNEAQ (reference sequence). V lost 5 bases to trimming and J lost 6 bases; unmatched junction nucleotides: 5. The CDR3 covers 14 residues. In DNA, the CDR3 is TGTGCCAGCAGCCGACAGGGGTGGCATGAAAAACTGTTTTTT. Amino acids: CASSRQGWHEKLFF.

This clone was seen a few times. The rearrangement joins TRBV5-1 to TRBJ1-2, with 9 bases matching TRBD1. The CDR3 is 15 amino acids. Germline CDR1 and CDR2: SGHRS and YFSETQ. Unmatched junction bases numbered 4, after V lost 0 bases and J lost 4 bases. The CDR3 sequence: CASSLVGTGSYGYTF. CDR3 bases: TGCGCCAGCAGCTTGGTTGGGACAGGGAGCTATGGCTACACCTTC.

The chain has TRBV7-9 and TRBJ2-3; perhaps TRBD2 as D (5 bases). V was trimmed by 9 bases and J by 4 bases, leaving 8 bases between them. This CDR3 is 11 amino acids long. CDR1 is SEHNR and CDR2 is FQNEAQ in the germline V gene (reference sequence). The CDR3 region has the DNA TGTGCCAGTGGAGCGGCAGATACGCAGTATTTT. The encoded protein is CASGAADTQYF.